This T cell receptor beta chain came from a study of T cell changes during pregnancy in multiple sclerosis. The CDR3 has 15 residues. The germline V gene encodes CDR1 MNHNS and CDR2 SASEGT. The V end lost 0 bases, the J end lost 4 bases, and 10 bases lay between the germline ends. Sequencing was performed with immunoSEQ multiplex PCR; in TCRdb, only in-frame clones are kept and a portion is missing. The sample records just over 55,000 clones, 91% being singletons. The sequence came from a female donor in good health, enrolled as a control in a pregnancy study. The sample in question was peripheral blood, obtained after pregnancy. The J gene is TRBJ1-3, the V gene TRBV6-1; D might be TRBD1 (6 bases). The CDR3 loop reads CASSEAGTSGNTIYF. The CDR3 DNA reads TGTGCCAGCAGTGAAGCAGGGACATCGGGAAACACCATATATTTT.